The subject of this entry is one TCR beta chain. Its antigen is as yet unknown. Trimming took 0 bases from V and 3 from J, leaving 5 bases between them. Germline V gives CDR1 SGDLS, CDR2 YYNGEE. The CDR3 covers 13 residues. This sample was taken from a study of lymphopenia after photon versus proton radiotherapy. General study findings and limits: Relative stability marked proton patients; photon patients lost diversity and naive cells. Only patients who died were analyzed for survival; proton advantage is unproven. A bigger post-nadir fall in TCR diversity correlated inversely with survival time in deceased patients.

The method was immunoSEQ multiplex PCR; TCRdb's version includes in-frame clones alone and lacks a portion of them. The sample lists about 12,000 clones, less than 90% occurring once. The specimen was peripheral blood, collected from a patient treated with photon-based radiotherapy. The source is a man in his sixties with pancreatic cancer. The J gene is TRBJ2-3, the V gene TRBV9; D is unresolved. The CDR3 coding sequence is TGTGCCAGCAGCGTAGGGGATACAGATACGCAGTATTTT. It yields the protein CASSVGDTDTQYF.